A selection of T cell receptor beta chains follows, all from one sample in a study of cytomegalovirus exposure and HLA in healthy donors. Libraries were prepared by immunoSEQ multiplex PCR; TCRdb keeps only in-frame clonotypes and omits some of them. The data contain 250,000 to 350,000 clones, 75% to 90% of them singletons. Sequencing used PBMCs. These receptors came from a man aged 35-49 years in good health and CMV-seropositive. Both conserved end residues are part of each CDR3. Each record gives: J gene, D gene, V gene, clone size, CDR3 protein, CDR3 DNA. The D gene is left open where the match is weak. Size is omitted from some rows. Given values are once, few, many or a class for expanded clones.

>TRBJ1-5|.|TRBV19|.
CASLGLHSNQPQHF
TGTGCCAGCCTGGGACTCCATAGCAATCAGCCCCAGCATTTT
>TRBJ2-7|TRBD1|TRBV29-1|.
CSVVSGGWEQYF
TGCAGCGTGGTATCAGGGGGCTGGGAGCAGTACTTC
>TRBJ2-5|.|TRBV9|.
CASSVDSRQETQYF
TGTGCCAGCAGCGTAGACAGCCGCCAAGAGACCCAGTACTTC
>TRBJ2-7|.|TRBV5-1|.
CASSPVVGGAHEQYF
TGCGCCAGCAGCCCCGTGGTGGGGGGTGCCCACGAGCAGTACTTC
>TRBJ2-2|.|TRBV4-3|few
CASSQDRGNTGELFF
TGCGCCAGCAGCCAAGACAGGGGGAACACCGGGGAGCTGTTTTTT
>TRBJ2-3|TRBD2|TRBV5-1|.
CASSGGLAGDTQYF
TGCGCCAGCAGCGGGGGACTAGCGGGAGATACGCAGTATTTT
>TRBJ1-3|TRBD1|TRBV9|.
CASSPRDRVGNTIYF
TGTGCCAGCAGCCCACGGGACAGGGTAGGAAACACCATATATTTT
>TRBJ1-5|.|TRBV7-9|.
CASSLGGGPQHF
TGTGCCAGCAGCTTAGGAGGGGGGCCCCAGCATTTT
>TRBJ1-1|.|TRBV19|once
CASSYEGGTEAFF
TGTGCCAGTAGTTACGAGGGTGGCACTGAAGCTTTCTTT
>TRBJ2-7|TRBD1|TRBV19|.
CASSITDRAYEQYF
TGTGCCAGTAGTATAACCGACAGGGCTTACGAGCAGTACTTC
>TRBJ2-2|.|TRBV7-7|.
CASSFRGTNTGELFF
TGTGCTAGCAGCTTTCGGGGGACGAACACCGGGGAGCTGTTTTTT
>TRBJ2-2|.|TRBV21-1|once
CASSRGHPNTGELFF
TGTGCCAGCAGTAGGGGACACCCGAACACCGGGGAGCTGTTTTTT
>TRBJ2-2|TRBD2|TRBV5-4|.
CASSLVRLAGETGELFF
TGTGCCAGCAGCTTGGTACGCCTAGCGGGAGAAACCGGGGAGCTGTTTTTT
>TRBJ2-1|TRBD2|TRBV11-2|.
CASSSVRGLANEQFF
TGTGCCAGCAGCTCGGTCCGGGGACTAGCAAATGAGCAGTTCTTC
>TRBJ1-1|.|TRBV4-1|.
CASSQEGAPEAFF
TGCGCCAGCAGCCAAGAGGGGGCCCCTGAAGCTTTCTTT
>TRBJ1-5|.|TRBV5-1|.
CASSRGDSNQPQHF
TGCGCCAGCAGTCGGGGAGATAGCAATCAGCCCCAGCATTTT
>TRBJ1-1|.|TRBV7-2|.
CASSNMMNTEAFF
TGTGCCAGCAGCAACATGATGAACACTGAAGCTTTCTTT
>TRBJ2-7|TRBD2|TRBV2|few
CASQPGLAGGFDEQYF
TGTGCCAGCCAACCGGGACTAGCGGGAGGCTTCGACGAGCAGTACTTC
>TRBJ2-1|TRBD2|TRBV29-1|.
CSVTRGLAGDNEQFF
TGCAGCGTCACCCGGGGACTAGCGGGAGACAATGAGCAGTTCTTC
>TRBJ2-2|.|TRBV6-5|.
CASSYSGPSNTGELFF
TGTGCCAGCAGTTACTCGGGGCCATCGAACACCGGGGAGCTGTTTTTT
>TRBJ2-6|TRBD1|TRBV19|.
CASNPGDRGRGANVLTF
TGTGCCAGTAACCCTGGGGACAGGGGGCGCGGGGCCAACGTCCTGACTTTC
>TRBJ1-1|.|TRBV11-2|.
CASSLALVAFF
TGTGCCAGCAGCTTAGCCCTCGTAGCTTTCTTT
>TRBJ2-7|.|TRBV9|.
CASSQYESSYEQYF
TGTGCCAGCAGCCAGTACGAAAGCTCCTACGAGCAGTACTTC
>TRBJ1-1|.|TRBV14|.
CASSRRNTEAFF
TGTGCCAGCAGCCGCAGGAACACTGAAGCTTTCTTT
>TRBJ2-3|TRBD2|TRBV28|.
CASRGPIRGRAVDTQYF
TGTGCCAGCAGGGGCCCTATACGAGGGAGGGCCGTAGATACGCAGTATTTT
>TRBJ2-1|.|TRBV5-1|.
CASSLGAGASYNEQFF
TGCGCCAGCAGCTTGGGCGCGGGGGCCTCCTACAATGAGCAGTTCTTC
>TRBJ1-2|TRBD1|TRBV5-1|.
CASSLGTANYGYTF
TGCGCCAGCAGCTTAGGGACAGCTAACTATGGCTACACCTTC
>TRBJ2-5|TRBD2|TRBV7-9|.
CASSSRLAGGGRETQYF
TGTGCCAGCAGCTCCCGGCTAGCGGGAGGAGGGCGGGAGACCCAGTACTTC
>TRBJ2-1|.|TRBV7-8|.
CASSPGEPGRNEQFF
TGTGCCAGCAGCCCGGGGGAGCCCGGGCGGAATGAGCAGTTCTTC
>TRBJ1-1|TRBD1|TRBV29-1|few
CSVVQGAETEAFF
TGCAGCGTTGTTCAGGGGGCTGAGACTGAAGCTTTCTTT
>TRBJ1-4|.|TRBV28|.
CASSLRLPVNEKLFF
TGTGCCAGCAGTTTAAGACTCCCGGTTAATGAAAAACTGTTTTTT
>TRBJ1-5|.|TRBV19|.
CASRAFSNQPQHF
TGTGCCAGTAGGGCTTTTAGCAATCAGCCCCAGCATTTT
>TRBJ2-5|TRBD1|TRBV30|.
CAWSVVRGQTQYF
TGTGCCTGGAGTGTAGTCAGGGGGCAGACCCAGTACTTC
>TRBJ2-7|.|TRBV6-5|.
CASSYGATYEQYF
TGTGCCAGCAGTTACGGAGCGACCTACGAGCAGTACTTC
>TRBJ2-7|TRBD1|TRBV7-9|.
CASTRGTGPYEQYF
TGTGCCAGCACCCGAGGGACAGGGCCCTACGAGCAGTACTTC
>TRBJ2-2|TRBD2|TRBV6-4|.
CASRPGTSGYTGELFF
TGTGCCAGCAGACCCGGGACTAGCGGATACACCGGGGAGCTGTTTTTT
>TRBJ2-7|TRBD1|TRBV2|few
CASIATGESYEQYF
TGTGCCAGCATCGCTACAGGGGAGTCCTACGAGCAGTACTTC
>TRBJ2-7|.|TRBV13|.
CASRGLGGYEQYF
TGTGCCAGCAGGGGGCTAGGGGGTTACGAGCAGTACTTC
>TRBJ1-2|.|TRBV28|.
CASSLQGNYGYTF
TGTGCCAGCAGTTTACAGGGGAACTATGGCTACACCTTC
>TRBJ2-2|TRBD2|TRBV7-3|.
CASSLRALAGDTGELFF
TGTGCCAGCAGCTTAAGGGCTCTAGCGGGAGACACCGGGGAGCTGTTTTTT
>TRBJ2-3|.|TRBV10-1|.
CASSVMAGVSGTISDGTQYF
TGCGCCAGCAGTGTGATGGCAGGGGTGTCCGGGACTATATCCGATGGTACGCAGTATTTT